This T cell receptor beta chain comes out of a study of T cell responses to AZD1222 COVID-19 vaccine. Study at large: The study pooled second doses at about 4 or about 12 weeks. General observations from the study: White British ancestry dominated among donors, who included more females, and clonal diversity was possibly underestimated.

Turning to this clone: The antigen is unknown.

Assay: immunoSEQ multiplex PCR; the TCRdb copy retains only in-frame clones and omits some. This table has 90,000 to 100,000 clones, about 89% appearing once. This receptor was obtained from an adult in good health. The specimen was peripheral blood, collected on day 0 of AZD1222 vaccination.

Here the CDR3 reads CASSPPGKRQGDYGYTF. The CDR3 region has the DNA TGTGCCAGCAGCCCCCCGGGGAAACGACAGGGCGACTATGGCTACACCTTC. V usage is TRBV11-2 and J usage is TRBJ1-2; TRBD1 aligns across 7 bases. Per germline, CDR1 SGHAT and CDR2 FQNNGV. J gave up 3 bases and V 5 bases, and 15 bases lay outside the gene matches. The CDR3 has 17 amino acids.